This T cell receptor beta chain was profiled in a study of cytomegalovirus exposure and HLA in healthy donors (TCRdb year 2017). As for the study more broadly: An earlier analysis of 587 of the donors reported approximately 300 Gb of sequence data and 117 million unique TCR beta sequences obtained from about 180 million T cells. Donor age, sex, ethnicity and CMV serostatus were compiled together with the repertoire data. The study was designed to test whether signatures of past pathogen exposure could be identified by cataloging public T cell receptors. An earlier analysis of some 500 of the donors applied high-throughput TCR beta sequencing to assess whether each TCR beta V gene segment acted as functional or pseudogenic. To predict cytomegalovirus infection status, the study brought together high-throughput TCR immunosequencing, statistical association of individual TCRs with disease status, and machine learning. All discovery cohort repertoires had been generated using a single sequencing platform. Of the 398 genotyped donors, approximately 82% fell in the genetic ancestry cluster associated with self-reported Caucasian donors. HLA typing covered class I and class II loci at four-digit resolution. An early release that covered about 640 HLA-typed donors contained approximately 300 gigabases of sequencing data and some 87 million unique TCR sequences. A later analysis re-examined previously published TCR beta repertoires from several hundred donors and added high-resolution HLA genotyping to investigate patterns of TCR occurrence. The T cell repertoires of around 730 subjects were profiled by immunosequencing and related to cytomegalovirus serostatus. In a later genetic analysis, genome-wide SNP genotypes for about 65% of the 666 donors were used, and that subset was treated as a discovery cohort. A separate validation cohort of some 130 different subjects was used in addition to the roughly 700-subject first cohort. Among about 400 genotyped donors of the cohort, an average of around 220,000 unique TCR beta nucleotide sequences was sequenced per donor, of which 15% to 20% were non-productive. Rather than using new phenotypic data, the later analysis identified candidate immune exposures from TCR beta sequences and from how often those sequences occurred across donors. Roughly five DR-DQ haplotypes were handled as single units for association and clustering, since linkage in the cohort was strong. The number of donors typed differed by locus, with about 629-640 for A, B, C, DRB1 and DQB1, roughly 550 for DQA1, 600 to 610 for DPA1, and some 450 for DPB1.

The cohort consisted of approximately 670 healthy bone marrow donors. At the time of sampling, all cohort members were nominally healthy, though unrecorded immune exposures were likely present. The donor was CMV seronegative and was included in the group of under 450 seronegative cohort members. Every donor gave a peripheral blood sample, and the peripheral blood mononuclear cells from that sample were used for TCR beta sequencing. Genomic DNA extraction from the blood cell samples was performed with the Qiagen DNeasy Blood Extraction Kit. Remarks on this clone: This clone's antigen is unknown. One junction end disagrees with the germline gene, perhaps due to a read error.

What the study reported, not specific to this receptor: Most CMV-associated TCR beta chains appeared to be HLA-restricted in a later analysis, and the HLA associations seemed to be driven largely by CMV exposure. Across donors, most TCR sequences were observed very rarely, whereas some public TCRs were present in many individuals. In an earlier analysis of over 550 of the donors, most TCR beta V segments were observed in productive rearrangements about 87% or about 30% of the time, broadly matching IMGT annotations. Immune exposure information for the cohort was limited to CMV serostatus. Presence/absence analyses assumed roughly uniform sequencing depth across donors, an assumption that may not hold. A further reported finding was that TCR beta sequences accurately predicted the HLA-A and HLA-B alleles for most subjects in the first cohort. Correlated functional status among segregating V segments might reflect linkage disequilibrium, but an unknown experimental factor could not be ruled out. Strong co-occurrence of HLA alleles, especially DR and DQ, made assigning TCR associations to individual alleles difficult. In a later analysis, HLA-associated TCR beta chains showed more clonal expansion and lower generation probabilities than non-associated chains that were equally common. Because the 87-base-pair reads could not distinguish some IMGT-functional V segments, including TRBV6-2 and TRBV6-3, those segments were excluded. In the study, about 150 TCR beta chains were listed as associated with cytomegalovirus. A later analysis reported that several top co-occurrence clusters appeared linked to parvovirus B19, influenza, CMV and Epstein-Barr virus. Because some donors lacked HLA typing at each locus, the association tests relied only on the typed subset. According to a later genetic analysis, donors in an Asian-associated ancestry cluster had fewer N-insertions in productive TCRs than the approximately 610-donor mean. This cohort had only TCR beta chains sequenced, and the lack of alpha or paired-chain data limited which features could be detected. An association between a missense DCLRE1C variant and V-gene and J-gene trimming of TCR beta chains was found in a later genetic analysis and replicated in an independent cohort. Cytomegalovirus status was reported to be diagnosed by the classifier with high specificity and sensitivity in both the original and validation cohorts. A group of highly shared sequence variants was considered likely to be a technical artifact of the sequencing pipeline. According to the authors, the approach could potentially be generalized to other disease states and immunological phenotypes. At a false discovery rate of 0.05, a later analysis linked fewer than 20,000 TCR beta sequences to specific HLA alleles. In a later analysis, the rate of TCR association differed among HLA loci, with DRB1 alleles having the most associated TCRs and HLA-C alleles having the fewest. Because counts were too low, seventeen rarely observed V segments, including chromosome 9 orphons, were left out of the earlier analysis of approximately 580 of the donors. In vitro tests confirmed that three of the cytomegalovirus-associated TCR beta chains recognize cytomegalovirus antigens.

Libraries were prepared through the immunoSEQ multiplex PCR assay. For the multiplex PCR, a mixture combining 60 forward primers for TCR Vbeta segments and 13 reverse primers for TCR Jbeta segments was used. The CDR3 region of rearranged TCR beta genes was amplified from genomic DNA with a multiplex PCR assay. The amplified TCR beta libraries were sequenced on the Illumina HiSeq System as 87-base-pair reads. As for the authors' bioinformatics: A later analysis counted 75 million to 100 million unique TCR beta chains across the 550 to 750 repertoires, and roughly 9.9 million of these chains were shared by at least two donors. Raw reads were error-corrected and collapsed into unique sequences with a nearest-neighbor algorithm that merged closely related sequences to remove PCR and sequencing errors. V, D and J gene segments were assigned by aligning CDR3 sequences to IMGT reference sequences. Each retained sequence needed at least a six-nucleotide match to both a V gene segment and a J gene segment. Rearrangements were called productive when the CDR3 lacked stop codons and stayed in frame with V and J; all others were non-productive. CDR3 was defined according to IMGT convention as the region running from the second conserved V-encoded cysteine to the conserved J-encoded phenylalanine. The earlier analysis of 450 to 750 of the donors excluded any sequence lacking an unambiguous match to a single V gene segment. An earlier analysis of a few hundred of the donors classified V segments as functional when productive rearrangements were above 56.7% and as segregating when the standard deviation between donors was above 5%. A statistical classification framework was built for diagnosing cytomegalovirus status from the catalog of TCR beta chain sequences. In a later analysis, TCR nucleotide sequences were compared against IMGT/GENE-DB human TR gene sequences so that V and J genes could be assigned. Using the TCRdist pipeline, a later analysis assigned CDR3 sequences along with most-parsimonious VDJ recombination scenarios. In a later analysis, every TCR beta chain was defined by the combination of its CDR3 amino acid sequence and its V-gene family, and reads without a unique V-gene family were dropped. A later analysis removed roughly 590 highly shared, low-generation-probability nucleotide sequences to deal with suspected cross-contamination and a sequencing artifact. In a later analysis, a clonal expansion index for each public chain was calculated from normalized within-repertoire ranks of inferred template counts. In a later analysis, generation probabilities were computed with a VDJ recombination model fitted to out-of-frame rearrangements, and the resulting probabilities were checked against IGoR. In a later analysis, TCR-TCR, TCR-HLA and TCR-CMV co-occurrence was scored with hypergeometric tests, and a repertoire-size bias correction was applied to TCR pairs. A later analysis estimated false discovery rates by permuting HLA or CMV assignments 20 times. A later analysis grouped co-occurring TCRs with DBSCAN, adding TCRdist sequence similarity when clustering within HLA-allele-positive subsets. Co-occurrence clustering excluded repertoires with fewer than 30,000 or more than 120,000 public chains, plus five with anomalous nucleotide sharing. The source is immuneACCESS, and TCRdb retained only in-frame sequences with V and J called. Part of the clones is not carried over; for the studies checked, unresolved V genes explain less than half of this, and the remainder is unexplained. V and J calls and clone size are given by that table; D and trimming were obtained from the DNA. This sample is represented by 200,000 to 250,000 clones; over 60% of them were singletons. Of the sample, 1.5% to 2% is held by the ten largest clones.

Looking up the germline V gene (reference sequence) yields CDR1 SGHKS and CDR2 YYEKEE. Counted from cysteine to phenylalanine, this CDR3 has 16 amino acids. Only CDR3 DNA remains: 48 bases, in frame from the first base. The V and J segments used are TRBV5-5 and TRBJ1-1; the D segment could be TRBD1, given 5 matching bases. The TCR was taken from a man aged 18 to 35 in good health and CMV-seronegative. The material sequenced was PBMCs. The sequenced DNA: TGCGCCAGCAGCCAAGAAACAGGACCCGATAACACTGAAGCTTTCTTT. Protein translation: CASSQETGPDNTEAFF. When the CDR3 is completed using the reference TRBV5-5 and TRBJ1-1 genes on either side, the full variable domain is DAGVTQSPTHLIKTRGQQVTLRCSPISGHKSVSWYQQVLGQGPQFIFQYYEKEERGRGNFPDRFSARQFPNYSSELNVNALLLGDSALYLCASSQETGPDNTEAFFGQGTRLTVV.